Included here is one T cell receptor beta chain sequence, with context. Its antigen is not known. Sequencing was performed with immunoSEQ multiplex PCR; in TCRdb, only in-frame clones are kept and a portion is missing. The data show over 20,000 clones, roughly 88% seen once. The data were taken from a study of regulatory dendritic cells for organ transplantation. CFSE-labeled sorted T cells met regulatory or mature dendritic cells for 5 to 6 days. Memory T cells were CD45RO+, naive were CD45RA+, sorted by FACS. Study findings and constraints: Mature dendritic cells appeared to drive more memory CD8+ clonal expansion than regulatory ones. The most alloreactive TCR clonotypes were found in resting memory CD8+ cells.

The V and J ends lost 4 bases and 0 bases respectively, with 23 bases between them. The length of the CDR3 is 19 residues. Looked up from germline, CDR1 is SGHRS and CDR2 is YFSETQ. Input material: naive CD4+ T cells from blood cultured with regulatory dendritic cells. Subset reported: CD45RA+ naive T cells. The sequence was obtained from a human donor in good health. This chain uses TRBV5-1 with TRBJ2-1, with TRBD2 as a possible D gene (6 bases). CDR3 nucleotide sequence: TGCGCCAGCAGCCTGTTTACTAGCAATTGGGGATCCTCCTACAATGAGCAGTTCTTC. Amino acid sequence: CASSLFTSNWGSSYNEQFF.